The clone carrying this TCR beta chain was detected a few times. Its antigen remains unidentified. The amount of total RNA extracted per sample was at least 5.5 micrograms. With a J-beta primer mix and a sample-barcoded 5' primer, a second PCR ran about 7 to 12 cycles. TCRdb recomputed calls from the 5' RACE reads with MiXCR, one row per CDR3 protein. This table has 1.8 million or so distinct CDR3 sequences, 39% appearing once. These data originate in a study of blood T cells in healthy people across ages. Overall study findings and caveats: Diversity of TCR beta correlated strongly with naive T cell percentage.

V lost 2 bases to trimming and J lost 0 bases; unmatched junction nucleotides: 5. CDR3 length: 17 residues. The germline CDR1 and CDR2 sequences are SGHRS and YFSETQ. This TCR derives from a human donor in good health. Sequencing was performed on blood. This chain joins TRBV5-1 and TRBJ2-3, with 11 bases matching TRBD2. DNA for the CDR3: TGCGCCAGCAGCTTTAGACTAGCGGGACTAAGCACAGATACGCAGTATTTT. Protein product: CASSFRLAGLSTDTQYF.